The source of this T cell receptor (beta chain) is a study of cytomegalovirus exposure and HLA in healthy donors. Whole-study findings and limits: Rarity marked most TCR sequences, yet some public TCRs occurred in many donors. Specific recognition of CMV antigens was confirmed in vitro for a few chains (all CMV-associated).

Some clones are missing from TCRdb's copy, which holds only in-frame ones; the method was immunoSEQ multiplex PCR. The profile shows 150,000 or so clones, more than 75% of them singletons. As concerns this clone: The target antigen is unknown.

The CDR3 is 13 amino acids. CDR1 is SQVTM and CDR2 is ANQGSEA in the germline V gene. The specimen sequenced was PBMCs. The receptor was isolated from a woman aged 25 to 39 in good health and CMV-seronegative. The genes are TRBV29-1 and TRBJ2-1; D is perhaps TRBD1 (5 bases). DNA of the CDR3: TGCACCTACAAAACAGGACGTGGGTATGAGCAGTTCTTC. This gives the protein CTYKTGRGYEQFF.